This is a list of T cell receptor beta chains from one sample in a study of cytotoxic CD8 clonotypes in ibrutinib-treated CLL. Sequencing used immunoSEQ multiplex PCR; TCRdb keeps in-frame clones, though not all of them. The repertoire holds 150,000 to 200,000 clones, with over 75% as singletons. Specimen: PBMCs, collected at disease progression, from a patient treated with ibrutinib. Source of these receptors: a human donor with chronic lymphocytic leukemia. The CDR3 runs from the conserved cysteine through the conserved F or W. The order of the fields is clone size, V gene, D gene, J gene, CDR3 DNA, CDR3 protein. D genes are given only for firm matches. Clone size is not always given. Where it is, it says once, few, many or a class for expanded clones.

few	TRBV19	.	TRBJ2-3	TGTGCCAGTAGTAAGTTTCGGTTGGGACTGAGCACAGATACGCAGTATTTT	CASSKFRLGLSTDTQYF
.	TRBV11-2	.	TRBJ1-3	TGTGCCAGCAGCTTATCAGGCTACGGAAACACCATATATTTT	CASSLSGYGNTIYF
.	TRBV11-2	TRBD1	TRBJ2-7	TGTGCCAGCAGCCGAACCGGGACAGGTCCAAAAGGCTCCTACGAGCAGTACTTC	CASSRTGTGPKGSYEQYF
.	TRBV9	TRBD2	TRBJ2-1	TGTGCCAGCAGCGTGAGCGGGAGGGCCTACAATGAGCAGTTCTTC	CASSVSGRAYNEQFF
.	TRBV5-8	TRBD1	TRBJ2-3	TGTGCCACCTCGGACAGGTCCATAATAGATACGCAGTATTTT	CATSDRSIIDTQYF
.	TRBV7-3	TRBD1	TRBJ2-5	TGTGCCAGCAGCAGAGACAGGGGACGAGAGACCCAGTACTTC	CASSRDRGRETQYF
.	TRBV7-7	TRBD2	TRBJ2-2	TGTGCTAGCAGCCACGGACTAGCGGGAGCTGGCGGGGAGCTGTTTTTT	CASSHGLAGAGGELFF
.	TRBV14	.	TRBJ1-2	TGTGCCAGCAGCCTCTCTCGGAGCCTCTATGGCTACACCTTC	CASSLSRSLYGYTF
.	TRBV29-1	TRBD2	TRBJ2-5	TGCAGCGTCCCTCGAAGCGGGAGGGCCTTACGAGAGACCCAGTACTTC	CSVPRSGRALRETQYF
.	TRBV18	.	TRBJ1-2	TGTGCCAGCTCACCACCGTGGGGAGACTCGCGGGGCTACACCTTC	CASSPPWGDSRGYTF
.	TRBV7-2	.	TRBJ1-1	TGTGCCAGCAGCTTAGCGCAGGGTTTGGGCACTGAAGCTTTCTTT	CASSLAQGLGTEAFF
.	TRBV10-1	.	TRBJ2-1	TGCGCCAGCAGTACGGGACTCGGGGGCGGCAATGAGCAGTTCTTC	CASSTGLGGGNEQFF
.	TRBV15	.	TRBJ2-1	TGTGCCACCAGCGGGCCCCTGGGATCCCACCCCGGTGAGCAGTTCTTC	CATSGPLGSHPGEQFF
.	TRBV11-2	.	TRBJ2-4	TGTGCCAGCAGCTTAGTCTCCAAAAACATTCAGTACTTC	CASSLVSKNIQYF
.	TRBV20-1	.	TRBJ2-1	TGCAGTGCCACGGACCCGAGAGAGCAGTTCTTC	CSATDPREQFF
.	TRBV6-1	TRBD1	TRBJ2-7	TGTGCCAGCAGTGAGAGGGACAGGGGGTACGAGCAGTACTTC	CASSERDRGYEQYF
few	TRBV28	.	TRBJ2-7	TGTGCCAGCAGTTCCCCCGTTCAGACAGGTAACTACGAGCAGTACTTC	CASSSPVQTGNYEQYF
.	TRBV19	.	TRBJ1-1	TGTGCCAGTATCACGTCTGGGGTCCCGAACACTGAAGCTTTCTTT	CASITSGVPNTEAFF
once	TRBV5-1	.	TRBJ2-3	TGCGCCAGCAGCCAGGACAGAGATACGCAGTATTTT	CASSQDRDTQYF
.	TRBV5-1	TRBD1	TRBJ2-3	TGCGCCAGCAGCCGGACCGGGACAGGAGACACAGATACGCAGTATTTT	CASSRTGTGDTDTQYF
.	TRBV9	.	TRBJ1-2	TGTGCCAGCAGCCTGACAAGCGGATATGGCTACACCTTC	CASSLTSGYGYTF
.	TRBV6-5	TRBD2	TRBJ2-1	TGTGCCAGCAGTTACCGACGACTAGCGGGAGATTTTGAGCAGTTCTTC	CASSYRRLAGDFEQFF
.	TRBV7-8	.	TRBJ2-6	TGTGCCAGCAGCTTCAGGGTTCAATCTGGGGCCAACGTCCTGACTTTC	CASSFRVQSGANVLTF
.	TRBV5-1	TRBD2	TRBJ2-1	TGCGCCAGCAGCTCAGATAGCGGGAGATCCTCCTGGTGGTTCTTC	CASSSDSGRSSWWFF
.	TRBV30	.	TRBJ2-7	TGTGCCTGGGTTCCCGGACACAGTGTTGGAATTGGGTCGGAAGAGCAGTACTTC	CAWVPGHSVGIGSEEQYF
.	TRBV6-5	.	TRBJ2-1	TGTGCCAGCAGTTACGAATGGGGCGGGTACAATGAGCAGTTCTTC	CASSYEWGGYNEQFF
.	TRBV28	.	TRBJ2-3	TGTGCCAGCAGGGCAGGGAGCCCAGATACGCAGTATTTT	CASRAGSPDTQYF
many	TRBV10-3	TRBD1	TRBJ1-5	TGTGCCGCCAATACAGGGGACCTAAATCAGCCCCAGCATTTT	CAANTGDLNQPQHF
.	TRBV15	.	TRBJ2-7	TGTGCCACCAGCAGAGATCTCGAGTTCTACGAGCAGTACTTC	CATSRDLEFYEQYF
.	TRBV6-1	TRBD1	TRBJ2-5	TGTGCCAGCAGTGAAGCTCCTGGACAGGGTAGTAAAGAGACCCAGTACTTC	CASSEAPGQGSKETQYF
.	TRBV7-6	.	TRBJ2-2	TGTGCCAGCAGCCTAGGTCGTTGGTCTAGAGGTGTTTCCGGGGAGCTGTTTTTT	CASSLGRWSRGVSGELFF
.	TRBV10-2	TRBD1	TRBJ1-2	TGCGCCAGCAGCCGACAGGGGAACTATGGCTACACCTTC	CASSRQGNYGYTF
.	TRBV7-3	TRBD1	TRBJ2-1	TGTGCCAGCAGCCCCGCGGGGACAGGGATGTCTGAGCAGTTCTTC	CASSPAGTGMSEQFF
.	TRBV7-5	.	TRBJ1-5	TGTGTCAGAAGCCAATCATCCGGGACAGGGATTAGCAGCAATCAGCCCCAGCATTTT	CVRSQSSGTGISSNQPQHF
.	TRBV5-1	.	TRBJ2-3	TGCGCCAGCAGCCTAATAAGGGGGGTATCTAGCACAGATACGCAGTATTTT	CASSLIRGVSSTDTQYF
.	TRBV13	.	TRBJ2-7	TGTGCCAGCAGCTCAAACAAGGAGCAGTACTTC	CASSSNKEQYF
.	TRBV9	.	TRBJ1-2	TGTGCCAGCAGCGTGCAGGGTGGGATTGGCTACACCTTC	CASSVQGGIGYTF
.	TRBV7-2	.	TRBJ2-1	TGTGCCAGCAGCTTTGATTCTAGCAGCAATGAGCAGTTCTTC	CASSFDSSSNEQFF
.	TRBV5-1	TRBD2	TRBJ2-1	TGCGCCAGCAGCTTGGTAGCGGGAGCAAACAATGAGCAGTTCTTC	CASSLVAGANNEQFF
.	TRBV7-3	TRBD1	TRBJ1-2	TGTGCCAGCAGCCCCCAGGGACAGAGGGCGGAAGGCTACACCTTC	CASSPQGQRAEGYTF
.	TRBV7-9	.	TRBJ2-5	TGTGCCAGCAGCTTAGGCAGGTTGGCGAGGACCCAGTACTTC	CASSLGRLARTQYF